Following are 5 T cell receptor beta chains from one sample sequenced in a study of metastatic and nonmetastatic thyroid tumors. From the PCR reads, TCRdb re-called clones with MiXCR. This table has 30,000 to 40,000 clones, more than 15% appearing once. The entire patient cohort was treatment-naive prior to thyroid surgery. Sequences were obtained from blood. The receptors stem from a female donor with papillary thyroid cancer or a benign thyroid nodule (not recorded which). Some clones in this sample may be carry-over from other donors' samples.

This clone showed up many times. The V and J genes are TRBV2 and TRBJ1-3; the D gene is possibly TRBD1 (6 bases). CDR3 size: 15 residues. V shed 4 bases and J shed 2 bases, with 12 bases lying between them. The germline CDR1 and CDR2 sequences are SNHLY and FYNNEI. The CDR3 is CASSATGTPGNTIYF. The CDR3, as DNA: TGTGCCAGCAGTGCCACAGGGACACCTGGAAACACCATATATTTT.

The chain has TRBV6-1 and TRBJ1-5; D might be TRBD1 (6 bases). Looked up from germline, CDR1 is MNHNS and CDR2 is SASEGT. The CDR3 is 13 amino acids. DNA for the CDR3: TGTGAAAGCAGGAAAGTAGTCGGGGGCCCCCAGCATTTT. This sequence encodes CESRKVVGGPQHF.

This clone was counted ten times or more. The J gene is TRBJ1-1, the V gene TRBV6-1; D gene unclear. The CDR3 consists of 14 residues. With 5 bases removed from V and 1 base from J, the gap between germline ends came to 11 bases. The germline V gene encodes CDR1 MNHNS and CDR2 SASEGT. DNA of the CDR3: TGTGCCAGCAGTTTGTCCCATCAGAACACTGAAGCTTTCTTT. Residues: CASSLSHQNTEAFF.

This clone showed up many times. The chain carries TRBV5-4 and TRBJ2-7; 8 bases line up with TRBD1. The CDR3 contains 16 residues. The ends lost 0 bases at V and 1 base at J; junction bases unmatched: 6. CDR1 and CDR2 (germline): SGHNT, YYREEE (reference sequence). The CDR3 sequence is CASSLAGTGISYEQYF. Written as DNA, the CDR3 is TGTGCCAGCAGCTTGGCCGGGACAGGTATATCCTACGAGCAGTACTTC.

V gene TRBV5-1 combines with J gene TRBJ1-2; 8 bases match TRBD1. The V segment lost 2 bases and the J segment 6 bases; nucleotides outside the gene matches: 9. CDR3 length: 15 amino acids. Germline loops: CDR1 SGHRS, CDR2 YFSETQ. In DNA form, the CDR3 reads TGCGCCAGCAGCTTACTCCCGGGACAGGTTAATGGCTACACCTTC. Its translation: CASSLLPGQVNGYTF.